This T cell receptor (beta chain) was identified during a study of blood T cell repertoires in COVID-19 (dated by TCRdb to 2020 to 2021). In the study overall: Samples from collaborators originated in the United States, Italy and Spain and spanned both the acute and convalescent phases of COVID-19. HLA class I and class II types, where available, came from metadata supplied by the sample provider rather than from assay-based typing. The prospective study material was composed of cDNA or gDNA derived from T cells, B-cell-depleted T cells, or PBMCs. Sample metadata almost always included a de-identified subject ID, COVID-19 status, age in years and sex. The repertoires were released in a freely available public database meant as a resource for research on the immune response to SARS-CoV-2. The dataset comprised deeply sampled blood TCRbeta repertoires from subjects exposed to, actively infected with, or recovered from COVID-19. The samples were drawn from two sources: the first 160 participants of the ongoing ImmuneRACE study, and 1,254 subjects contributed by 6 global collaborators. Broad study findings and their caveats: How much clinical and demographic metadata was included differed by source and by participant, and the metadata was provided uncurated.

The immunoSEQ Assay, a bias-controlled multiplex PCR, was used to amplify TCRbeta CDR3 regions from genomic DNA. The authors' pipeline ran thus. The number of nucleated cells in each sample was estimated from the amplification of reference gene primers within the assay. To quantify the absolute abundance of each unique TCRbeta CDR3 rearrangement, sequence reads were collapsed and filtered. For each sample, productive Simpson clonality was calculated by taking the square root of Simpson's diversity index across productive rearrangements. TCRdb carries this immuneACCESS record with in-frame sequences only. Its versions omit some clonotypes, under half of them owing to an unresolved V gene in the studies checked, with the rest unexplained. V and J calls and clone size are as listed in that table; D and trimming were resolved from the DNA. The sample records 95,000 to 110,000 clones, approximately 88% of which are singletons. The ten most abundant clones make up around 7% of the sample.

The germline V gene (reference sequence) provides CDR1 LGHDT and CDR2 YNNKEL. V is trimmed back by 5 bases and J by 6 bases, and the junction contains 2 bases that no gene match accounts for. The CDR3, cysteine through phenylalanine, is 13 amino acids long. Solely the CDR3 DNA is kept, with 39 bases framed from the first base. In regard to this clone: The specificity of this receptor is unknown. No much larger clone is present one base from it, and per-base qualities are unavailable.

Whole blood was collected in K2EDTA tubes by collaborating institutions according to the institutions' own protocols. For TCRbeta analysis, collaborators shipped samples as frozen whole blood, isolated PBMCs, or DNA extracted from either of those sample types. This sequence was found in a man aged 50 or older with active or convalescent COVID-19. The chain links TRBV3-1 (or the pseudogene TRBV3-2) with TRBJ1-5, with 9 central nucleotides matching TRBD1. Sequenced sample: peripheral blood. The CDR3 protein sequence reads: CASSATGGQPQHF. The DNA reads as follows: TGTGCCAGCAGCGCGACAGGGGGTCAGCCCCAGCATTTT.